This entry lists 21 T cell receptor beta chains sequenced from one sample in a study of Ad26.COV2.S vaccination and SARS-CoV-2 variants. Treatment described: about 20 received Ad26.COV2.S at low or high dose, single or two shots; roughly five received placebo; per-sample allocation not given. Samples came from day 63 after the first vaccine or placebo injection. The table came from immunoSEQ multiplex PCR; TCRdb's copy has only in-frame clones and leaves some out. Among approximately 300,000 clones listed, 85% to 90% were seen once. Specimen: peripheral blood, collected in a trial of Ad26.COV2.S vaccine versus placebo. The receptors shown here come from a person aged 18 to 65 who received the Ad26.COV2.S COVID-19 vaccine or a placebo.

The chain links TRBV9 to TRBJ2-5; a possible D gene is TRBD2 (6 bases). Germline CDR1 and CDR2: SGDLS and YYNGEE. V lost 0 bases and J 5 bases, leaving 14 bases between the germline ends. The CDR3 is 15 amino acids. The CDR3 nucleotides are TGTGCCAGCAGCGTAGCGCCGGGGGAAGGTGAGACCCAGTACTTC. Protein: CASSVAPGEGETQYF.

This clone was counted between two and nine times. V is TRBV9 and J is TRBJ1-3; D not certain. Germline CDR1 SGDLS, CDR2 YYNGEE. The CDR3 runs to 16 residues. The V gene lost 0 bases and the J gene lost 2 bases, with 12 bases spanning the gap. The CDR3 is CASSVAGRTTGNTIYF. As DNA, the CDR3 is TGTGCCAGCAGCGTAGCGGGGAGGACCACTGGAAACACCATATATTTT.

The chain couples TRBV5-1 to TRBJ1-3, with D possibly being TRBD1 (5 bases). The germline CDR1 and CDR2 sequences are SGHRS and YFSETQ. CDR3 length equals 16 residues. Trimming cost V 2 bases and J 0 bases, with 12 bases left between them. The CDR3 region is CASSLSGQSSGNTIYF. CDR3 sequence (DNA): TGCGCCAGCAGCTTAAGTGGACAAAGCTCTGGAAACACCATATATTTT. Combining the CDR3 with reference TRBV5-1 and TRBJ1-3 gives the whole variable domain KAGVTQTPRYLIKTRGQQVTLSCSPISGHRSVSWYQQTPGQGLQFLFEYFSETQRNKGNFPGRFSGRQFSNSRSEMNVSTLELGDSALYLCASSLSGQSSGNTIYFGEGSWLTVV.

The chain couples TRBV7-9 to TRBJ2-6; D not resolved. This CDR3 region has 15 residues. With 1 base removed from V and 0 bases from J, the gap between germline ends came to 4 bases. The germline gives CDR1 SEHNR, CDR2 FQNEAQ (reference sequence). The CDR3 DNA follows: TGTGCCAGCAGCTTAGTCTCCTCTGGGGCCAACGTCCTGACTTTC. Protein product: CASSLVSSGANVLTF.

The chain recombines TRBV18 with TRBJ2-7, with 9 bases aligning to TRBD1. Per the germline V gene, CDR1 is KGHSH and CDR2 is LQKENI. The CDR3 is 15 amino acids. V lost 3 bases, J lost 6 bases, and 9 bases stayed unmatched. In nucleotides, the CDR3 is TGTGCCAGCTCACCCCCGGGACAGGGTACGTTCGAGCAGTACTTC. Translation: CASSPPGQGTFEQYF.

There are a few counts of this clone. The chain employs TRBV2 and TRBJ2-7, with TRBD1 identical over 9 bases. The germline V gene encodes CDR1 SNHLY and CDR2 FYNNEI. The length of the CDR3 is 15 residues. J was trimmed by 2 bases and V by 4 bases; bases with no gene match: 6. The CDR3: CASSVGTGSPYEQYF. The DNA of the CDR3 is TGTGCCAGCAGTGTAGGGACAGGGAGTCCCTACGAGCAGTACTTC.

This chain connects TRBV7-3 to TRBJ1-5; D is undetermined. Deletions cut 1 base from V and 5 bases from J, with 18 bases between. The CDR3 consists of 17 residues. Germline V CDR1 and CDR2: SGHTA, FQGTGA. The CDR3 DNA is TGTGCCAGCAGCTTAAAGGTGGAGGAGGGTGGGGATCAGCCCCAGCATTTT. It yields the protein CASSLKVEEGGDQPQHF. Looking up the rest from reference TRBV7-3 and TRBJ1-5 gives the full variable domain: GAGVSQTPSNKVTEKGKYVELRCDPISGHTALYWYRQSLGQGPEFLIYFQGTGAADDSGLPNDRFFAVRPEGSVSTLKIQRTERGDSAVYLCASSLKVEEGGDQPQHFGDGTRLSIL.

The chain combines TRBV5-1 with TRBJ1-1; 8 bases map to TRBD1. This CDR3 region has 15 residues. Germline CDR1 and CDR2: SGHRS and YFSETQ. Unmatched junction bases numbered 6, after V lost 4 bases and J lost 1 base. The CDR3 nucleotides are TGCGCCAGCAGCATCCGAGGGACAGGGAACACTGAAGCTTTCTTT. Residues: CASSIRGTGNTEAFF. The full variable domain, completed using reference TRBV5-1 and TRBJ1-1, is KAGVTQTPRYLIKTRGQQVTLSCSPISGHRSVSWYQQTPGQGLQFLFEYFSETQRNKGNFPGRFSGRQFSNSRSEMNVSTLELGDSALYLCASSIRGTGNTEAFFGQGTRLTVV.

In this sample, this clone turned up once. The sample holds other DNA sequences that translate to the same CDR3. The chain links TRBV3-1 (or the pseudogene TRBV3-2) to TRBJ2-5, with a possible D match to TRBD1 (5 bases). V was clipped by 3 bases and J by 2 bases, with 10 bases between them. CDR3 length: 14 residues. The V gene's germline CDR1 is LGHDT and CDR2 YNNKEL (reference sequence). CDR3 DNA: TGTGCCAGCAGCCATTTAGGGGATCAAGAGACCCAGTACTTC. This encodes CASSHLGDQETQYF.

This clone has just a few counts. The chain uses TRBV4-3 and TRBJ2-7; D ambiguous. V lost 0 bases to trimming and J lost 3 bases, with 12 bases between them. CDR3 size: 15 residues. The germline gives CDR1 LGHNA, CDR2 YSLEER. The CDR3 protein is CASSQDLGDHYEQYF. The CDR3 DNA is TGCGCCAGCAGCCAAGATCTAGGAGATCACTACGAGCAGTACTTC.

The V gene is TRBV5-1, the J gene TRBJ1-1; possible D gene TRBD1, 6 bases. The V gene's germline CDR1 is SGHRS and CDR2 YFSETQ. The V and J ends lost 4 bases and 2 bases respectively, with 18 bases between them. The CDR3 has 16 amino acids. CDR3 protein: CASSPPGAGENTEAFF. DNA for the CDR3: TGCGCCAGCAGCCCACCAGGGGCGGGAGAAAACACTGAAGCTTTCTTT.

About this clone itself: At the DNA level, this CDR3 is encoded by other sequences in the same sample as well. The V call is TRBV19, the J call TRBJ1-1; tentatively, D is TRBD1 (5 bases). The CDR3 consists of 14 residues. The germline V and J ends were trimmed by 4 bases and 0 bases, with 9 bases remaining between them. Germline loops: CDR1 LNHDA, CDR2 SQIVND (reference sequence). The CDR3 DNA sequence: TGTGCCAGTAGTAGGCAGGGACTGAACACTGAAGCTTTCTTT. It is translated as CASSRQGLNTEAFF.

This rearrangement joins TRBV5-1 to TRBJ2-7; D ambiguous. V was shortened by 1 base and J by 3 bases, with 8 bases between the two germline ends. Germline assignment: CDR1 SGHRS and CDR2 YFSETQ. This CDR3 comprises 13 residues. The chain's CDR3 is CASSLYPNYEQYF. In nucleotides, the CDR3 is TGCGCCAGCAGCTTGTATCCAAACTACGAGCAGTACTTC.

This rearrangement joins TRBV10-3 to TRBJ1-1; 9 bases match TRBD1. The length of the CDR3 is 17 residues. The germline CDR1 and CDR2 sequences are ENHRY and SYGVKD. Losses at the gene ends were 8 bases for V and 1 base for J; bases not matched to a gene: 14. CDR3 sequence (DNA): TGTGCCATCGGCCGGGACAGGGAAAGAGGTGGGAACACTGAAGCTTTCTTT. Encoded protein: CAIGRDRERGGNTEAFF.

The chain carries TRBV9 and TRBJ1-2; 11 bases align to TRBD1. The CDR3 extends over 17 amino acids. In germline, CDR1 is SGDLS, CDR2 YYNGEE. J was trimmed by 3 bases and V by 0 bases; bases with no gene match: 7. This CDR3 is CASSVEDRGLEDYGYTF. The CDR3 DNA follows: TGTGCCAGCAGCGTAGAGGACAGGGGGCTGGAGGACTATGGCTACACCTTC.

The CDR3 bases are TGCAGCGTTGTGTGGGGGCCGAACACTGAAGCTTTCTTT. Residues: CSVVWGPNTEAFF. The chain combines TRBV29-1 with TRBJ1-1; D may be TRBD1 (6 bases). The CDR3 totals 13 residues. Germline CDR1 and CDR2: SQVTM and ANQGSEA. V was shortened by 4 bases and J by 1 base, with 10 bases between the two germline ends. Full variable domain (outside the CDR3, taken from reference TRBV29-1 and TRBJ1-1): SAVISQKPSRDICQRGTSLTIQCQVDSQVTMMFWYRQQPGQSLTLIATANQGSEATYESGFVIDKFPISRPNLTFSTLTVSNMSPEDSSIYLCSVVWGPNTEAFFGQGTRLTVV.

The chain links TRBV18 to TRBJ2-4; D unclear. This CDR3 is built from 16 residues. Per the germline V gene, CDR1 is KGHSH and CDR2 is LQKENI. V dropped 2 bases and J dropped 0 bases, with 11 bases sitting between them. CDR3 sequence (DNA): TGTGCCAGCTCACCAAGGGCAGACCTAGCCAAAAACATTCAGTACTTC. Its protein product is CASSPRADLAKNIQYF.

The V call is TRBV10-1, the J call TRBJ2-3, with TRBD2 as a possible D gene (7 bases). The CDR3 has 16 residues. V dropped 2 bases and J dropped 1 base, with 13 bases sitting between them. Germline CDR1 WNHNN, CDR2 SYGVQD (reference sequence). The CDR3 loop is CASSEPRGARTDTQYF. The CDR3 coding sequence is TGCGCCAGCAGTGAGCCCCGGGGGGCCCGCACAGATACGCAGTATTTT.

V and J are TRBV6-5 and TRBJ1-6, with 7 bases aligning to TRBD1. The V gene's germline CDR1 is MNHEY and CDR2 SVGAGI. V lost 8 bases to trimming and J lost 5 bases; unmatched junction nucleotides: 9. The CDR3 is made up of 15 amino acids. CDR3 sequence reads: CASQSGDRDNSPLHF. The CDR3 DNA reads as TGTGCCAGCCAGTCGGGAGACAGGGATAATTCACCCCTCCACTTT.

As regards this clone: The sample holds other DNA sequences that translate to the same CDR3. V is TRBV9 and J is TRBJ2-2, with 9 bases that match TRBD2. This CDR3 has 17 amino acids. J was trimmed by 0 bases and V by 0 bases; bases with no gene match: 3. Germline CDR1 and CDR2: SGDLS and YYNGEE. In DNA form, the CDR3 reads TGTGCCAGCAGCGTAGAGGCGGGGGGGCCGAACACCGGGGAGCTGTTTTTT. It translates to CASSVEAGGPNTGELFF.

The chain has TRBV5-8 and TRBJ1-1, with D possibly matching TRBD1 (6 bases). The CDR3 is made up of 14 amino acids. V shed 5 bases and J shed 10 bases, with 21 bases lying between them. Germline CDR1 SGHTS, CDR2 YDEGEE. The CDR3 DNA follows: TGTGCCAGCAGTCCTCAGGGGAGGGTGGCAATAGCTTTCTTT. This sequence encodes CASSPQGRVAIAFF.